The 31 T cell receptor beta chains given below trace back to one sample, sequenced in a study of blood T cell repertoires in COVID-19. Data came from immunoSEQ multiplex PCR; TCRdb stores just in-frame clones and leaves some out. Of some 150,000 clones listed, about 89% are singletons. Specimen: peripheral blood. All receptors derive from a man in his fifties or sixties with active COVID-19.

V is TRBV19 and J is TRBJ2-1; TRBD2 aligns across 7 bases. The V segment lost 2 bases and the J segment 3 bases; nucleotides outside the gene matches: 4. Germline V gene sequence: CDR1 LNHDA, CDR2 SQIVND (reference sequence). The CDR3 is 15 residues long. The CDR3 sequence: CASSIYLADYNEQFF. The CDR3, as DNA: TGTGCCAGTAGTATATATCTAGCGGACTACAATGAGCAGTTCTTC.

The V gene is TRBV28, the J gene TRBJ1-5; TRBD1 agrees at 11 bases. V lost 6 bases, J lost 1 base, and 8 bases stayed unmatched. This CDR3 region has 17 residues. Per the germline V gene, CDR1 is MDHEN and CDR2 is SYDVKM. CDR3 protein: CASSPGTGGRSNQPQHF. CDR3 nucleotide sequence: TGTGCCAGCAGCCCCGGGACAGGGGGAAGGAGCAATCAGCCCCAGCATTTT. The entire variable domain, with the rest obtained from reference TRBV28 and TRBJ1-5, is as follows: DVKVTQSSRYLVKRTGEKVFLECVQDMDHENMFWYRQDPGLGLRLIYFSYDVKMKEKGDIPEGYSVSREKKERFSLILESASTNQTSMYLCASSPGTGGRSNQPQHFGDGTRLSIL.

The CDR3 bases are TGTGCCAGCAGCCCCTGGGACAGGGTGACAGATACGCAGTATTTT. Translation: CASSPWDRVTDTQYF. V usage is TRBV11-2 and J usage is TRBJ2-3, with 9 bases lining up with TRBD1. Germline assignment: CDR1 SGHAT and CDR2 FQNNGV. V was pared by 5 bases and J by 3 bases, with 6 bases of the junction left unmatched. There are 15 residues in the CDR3.

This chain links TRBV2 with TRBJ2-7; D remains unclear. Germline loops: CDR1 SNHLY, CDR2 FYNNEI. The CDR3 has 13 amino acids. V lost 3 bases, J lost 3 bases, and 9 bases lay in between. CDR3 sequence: CASSEYRSYEQYF. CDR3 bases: TGTGCCAGCAGTGAGTATAGGAGCTACGAGCAGTACTTC.

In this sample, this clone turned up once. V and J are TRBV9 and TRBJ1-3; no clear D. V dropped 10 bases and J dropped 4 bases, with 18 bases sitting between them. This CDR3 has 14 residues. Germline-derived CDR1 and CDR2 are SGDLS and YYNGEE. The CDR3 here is CAPKGERSGNTIYF. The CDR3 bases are TGTGCCCCCAAAGGAGAGCGATCGGGAAACACCATATATTTT. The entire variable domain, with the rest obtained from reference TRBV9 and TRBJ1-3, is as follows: DSGVTQTPKHLITATGQRVTLRCSPRSGDLSVYWYQQSLDQGLQFLIQYYNGEERAKGNILERFSAQQFPDLHSELNLSSLELGDSALYFCAPKGERSGNTIYFGEGSWLTVV.

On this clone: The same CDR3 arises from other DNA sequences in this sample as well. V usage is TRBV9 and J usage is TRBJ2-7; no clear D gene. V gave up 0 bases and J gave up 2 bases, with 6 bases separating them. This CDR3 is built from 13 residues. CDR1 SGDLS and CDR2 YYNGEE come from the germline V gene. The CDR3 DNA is TGTGCCAGCAGCGTAGGCGGTACCTACGAGCAGTACTTC. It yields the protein CASSVGGTYEQYF.

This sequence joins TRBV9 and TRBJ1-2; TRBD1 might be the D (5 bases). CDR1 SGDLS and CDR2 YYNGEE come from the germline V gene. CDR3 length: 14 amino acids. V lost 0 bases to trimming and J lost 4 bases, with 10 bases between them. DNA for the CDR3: TGTGCCAGCAGCGTAGTAGATCAGGGCTATGGCTACACCTTC. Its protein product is CASSVVDQGYGYTF.

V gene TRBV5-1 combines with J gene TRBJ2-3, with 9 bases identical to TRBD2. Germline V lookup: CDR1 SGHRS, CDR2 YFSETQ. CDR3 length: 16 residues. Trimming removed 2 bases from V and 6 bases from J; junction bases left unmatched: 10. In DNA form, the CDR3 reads TGCGCCAGCAGCTTTGGGACTAGCCTTATCGGGGATACGCAGTATTTT. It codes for CASSFGTSLIGDTQYF.

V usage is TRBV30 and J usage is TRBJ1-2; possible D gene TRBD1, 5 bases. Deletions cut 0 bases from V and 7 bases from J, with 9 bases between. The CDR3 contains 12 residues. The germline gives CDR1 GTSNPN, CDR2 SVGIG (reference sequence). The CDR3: CAWSVGEAGYTF. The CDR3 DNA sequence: TGTGCCTGGAGTGTAGGGGAGGCTGGCTACACCTTC. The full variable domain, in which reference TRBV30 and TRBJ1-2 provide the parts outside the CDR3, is SQTIHQWPATLVQPVGSPLSLECTVEGTSNPNLYWYRQAAGRGLQLLFYSVGIGQISSEVPQNLSASRPQDRQFILSSKKLLLSDSGFYLCAWSVGEAGYTFGSGTRLTVV.

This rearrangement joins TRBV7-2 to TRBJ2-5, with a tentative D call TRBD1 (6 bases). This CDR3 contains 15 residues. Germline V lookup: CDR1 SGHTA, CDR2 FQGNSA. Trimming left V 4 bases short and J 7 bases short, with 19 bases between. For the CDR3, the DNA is TGTGCCAGCAGCTCCCCGGACAGCTTCAAGGGGACCCAGTACTTC. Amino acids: CASSSPDSFKGTQYF.

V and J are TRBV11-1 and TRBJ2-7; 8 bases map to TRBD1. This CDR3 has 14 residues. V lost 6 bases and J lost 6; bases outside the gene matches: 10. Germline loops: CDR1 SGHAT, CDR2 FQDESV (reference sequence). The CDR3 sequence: CASRKPGQVLEQYF. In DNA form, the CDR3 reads TGTGCCAGCAGGAAACCGGGACAGGTTCTCGAGCAGTACTTC.

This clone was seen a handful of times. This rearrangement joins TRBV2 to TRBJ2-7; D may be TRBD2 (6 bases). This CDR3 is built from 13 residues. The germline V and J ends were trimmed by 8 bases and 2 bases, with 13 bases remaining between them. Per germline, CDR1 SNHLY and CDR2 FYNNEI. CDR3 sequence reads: CASGLLGPYEQYF. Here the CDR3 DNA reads TGTGCCAGCGGACTACTTGGTCCCTACGAGCAGTACTTC. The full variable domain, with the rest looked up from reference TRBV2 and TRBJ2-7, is EPEVTQTPSHQVTQMGQEVILRCVPISNHLYFYWYRQILGQKVEFLVSFYNNEISEKSEIFDDQFSVERPDGSNFTLKIRSTKLEDSAMYFCASGLLGPYEQYFGPGTRLTVT.

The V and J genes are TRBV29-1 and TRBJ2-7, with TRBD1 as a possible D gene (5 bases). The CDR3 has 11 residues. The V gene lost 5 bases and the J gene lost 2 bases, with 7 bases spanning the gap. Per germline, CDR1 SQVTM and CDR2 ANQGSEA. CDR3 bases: TGCAGCGTTCAGGGTACCTACGAGCAGTACTTC. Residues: CSVQGTYEQYF.

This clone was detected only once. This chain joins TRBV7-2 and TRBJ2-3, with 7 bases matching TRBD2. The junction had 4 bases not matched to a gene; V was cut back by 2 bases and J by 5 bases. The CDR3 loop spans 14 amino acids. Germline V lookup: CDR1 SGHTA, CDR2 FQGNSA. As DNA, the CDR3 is TGTGCCAGCAGCTTACCAGGACTAGGAGATACGCAGTATTTT. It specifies CASSLPGLGDTQYF.

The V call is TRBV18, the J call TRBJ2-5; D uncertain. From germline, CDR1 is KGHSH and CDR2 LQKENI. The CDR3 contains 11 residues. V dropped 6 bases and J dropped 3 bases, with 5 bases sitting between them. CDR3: CASSQKETQYF. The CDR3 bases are TGTGCCAGCTCCCAAAAAGAGACCCAGTACTTC.

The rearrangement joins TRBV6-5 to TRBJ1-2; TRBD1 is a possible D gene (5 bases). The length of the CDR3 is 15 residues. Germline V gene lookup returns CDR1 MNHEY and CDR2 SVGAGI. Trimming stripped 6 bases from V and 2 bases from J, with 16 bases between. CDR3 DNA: TGTGCCAGCAGGGACGACAGAGACCCCAACTATGGCTACACCTTC. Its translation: CASRDDRDPNYGYTF.

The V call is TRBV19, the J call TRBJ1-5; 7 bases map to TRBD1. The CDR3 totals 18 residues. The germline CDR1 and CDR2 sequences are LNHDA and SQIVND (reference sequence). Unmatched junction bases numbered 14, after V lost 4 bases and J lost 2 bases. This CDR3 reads CASSTPPGQARGNQPQHF. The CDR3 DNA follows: TGTGCCAGTAGTACCCCTCCCGGACAGGCAAGGGGCAATCAGCCCCAGCATTTT.

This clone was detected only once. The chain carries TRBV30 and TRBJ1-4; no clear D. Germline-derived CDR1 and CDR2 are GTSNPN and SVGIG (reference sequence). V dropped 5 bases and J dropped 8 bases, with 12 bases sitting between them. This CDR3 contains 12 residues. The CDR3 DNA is TGTGCCTGGGGGAGGGCTGGAGAAAAACTGTTTTTT. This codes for CAWGRAGEKLFF.

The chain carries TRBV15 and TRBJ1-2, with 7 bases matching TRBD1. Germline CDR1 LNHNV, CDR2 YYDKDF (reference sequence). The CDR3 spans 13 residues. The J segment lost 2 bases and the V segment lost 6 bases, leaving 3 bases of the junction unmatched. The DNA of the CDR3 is TGTGCCACCAGACAGGGGAACAACTATGGCTACACCTTC. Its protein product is CATRQGNNYGYTF.

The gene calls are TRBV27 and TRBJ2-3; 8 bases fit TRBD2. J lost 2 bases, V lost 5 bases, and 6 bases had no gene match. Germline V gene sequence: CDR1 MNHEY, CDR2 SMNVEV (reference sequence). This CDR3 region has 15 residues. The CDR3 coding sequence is TGTGCCAGCAGTCTTTTAGCGGGGTTCACAGATACGCAGTATTTT. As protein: CASSLLAGFTDTQYF.

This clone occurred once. CDR3 nucleotides: TGTGCCAGCAGTTACGAGGACAGGGGCACTGAAGCTTTCTTT. Its translation: CASSYEDRGTEAFF. The chain carries TRBV6-5 and TRBJ1-1; 9 nucleotides agree with TRBD1. This CDR3 spans 14 amino acids. V dropped 2 bases and J dropped 4; count of bases not matched to a gene: 2. Germline lookup yields CDR1 MNHEY and CDR2 SVGAGI.

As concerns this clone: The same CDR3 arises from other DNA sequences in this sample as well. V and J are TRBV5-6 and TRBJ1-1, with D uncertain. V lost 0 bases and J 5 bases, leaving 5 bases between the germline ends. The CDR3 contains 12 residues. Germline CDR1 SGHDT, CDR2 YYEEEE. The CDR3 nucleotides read TGTGCCAGCAGCTTGGTATCGACTGAAGCTTTCTTT. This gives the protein CASSLVSTEAFF.

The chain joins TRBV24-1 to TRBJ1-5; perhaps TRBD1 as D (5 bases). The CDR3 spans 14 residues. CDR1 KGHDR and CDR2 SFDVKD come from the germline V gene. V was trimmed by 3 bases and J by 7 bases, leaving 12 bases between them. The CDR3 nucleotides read TGTGCCACCAGTGATGGGGGGTCGGGGCAGCCCCAGCATTTT. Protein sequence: CATSDGGSGQPQHF.

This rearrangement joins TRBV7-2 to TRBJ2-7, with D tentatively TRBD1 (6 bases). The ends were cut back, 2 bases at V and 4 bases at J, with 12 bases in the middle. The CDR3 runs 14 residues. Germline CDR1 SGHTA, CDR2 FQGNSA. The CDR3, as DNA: TGTGCCAGCAGCTTAAGGGGGTTAGAGTACGAGCAGTACTTC. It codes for CASSLRGLEYEQYF.

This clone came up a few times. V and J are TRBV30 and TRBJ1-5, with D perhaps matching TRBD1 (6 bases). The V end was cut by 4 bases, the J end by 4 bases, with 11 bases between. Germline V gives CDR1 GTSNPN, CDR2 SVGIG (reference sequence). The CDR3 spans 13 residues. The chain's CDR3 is CAWTGEGNQPQHF. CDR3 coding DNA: TGTGCCTGGACAGGGGAAGGGAATCAGCCCCAGCATTTT. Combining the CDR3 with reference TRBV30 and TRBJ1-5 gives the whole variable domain SQTIHQWPATLVQPVGSPLSLECTVEGTSNPNLYWYRQAAGRGLQLLFYSVGIGQISSEVPQNLSASRPQDRQFILSSKKLLLSDSGFYLCAWTGEGNQPQHFGDGTRLSIL.

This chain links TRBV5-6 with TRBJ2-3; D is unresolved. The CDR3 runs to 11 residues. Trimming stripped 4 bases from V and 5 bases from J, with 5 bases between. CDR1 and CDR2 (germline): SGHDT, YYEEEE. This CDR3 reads CASSRLDTQYF. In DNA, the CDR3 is TGTGCCAGCAGCCGACTAGATACGCAGTATTTT. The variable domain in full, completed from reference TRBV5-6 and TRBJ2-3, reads DAGVTQSPTHLIKTRGQQVTLRCSPKSGHDTVSWYQQALGQGPQFIFQYYEEEERQRGNFPDRFSGHQFPNYSSELNVNALLLGDSALYLCASSRLDTQYFGPGTRLTVL.

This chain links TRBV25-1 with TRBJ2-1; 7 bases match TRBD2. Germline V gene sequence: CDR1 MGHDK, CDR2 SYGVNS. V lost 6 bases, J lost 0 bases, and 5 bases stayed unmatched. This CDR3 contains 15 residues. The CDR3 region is CASRPSGRSYNEQFF. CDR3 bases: TGTGCCAGCAGGCCTAGCGGACGCTCCTACAATGAGCAGTTCTTC.

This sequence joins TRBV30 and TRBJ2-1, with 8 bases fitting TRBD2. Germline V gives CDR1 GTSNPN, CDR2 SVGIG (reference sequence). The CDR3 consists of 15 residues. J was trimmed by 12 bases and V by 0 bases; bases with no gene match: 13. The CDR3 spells CAWSVSSGGAGVQFF. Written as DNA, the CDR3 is TGTGCCTGGAGTGTATCTTCCGGGGGGGCCGGGGTGCAGTTCTTC.

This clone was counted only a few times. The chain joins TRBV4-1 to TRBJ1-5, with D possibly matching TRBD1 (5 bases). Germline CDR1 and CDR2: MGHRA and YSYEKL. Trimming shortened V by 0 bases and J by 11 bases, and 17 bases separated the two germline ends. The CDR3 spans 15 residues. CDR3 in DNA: TGCGCCAGCAGCCAAGAAGGAACGGTCCCGGGGGCCCAGCATTTT. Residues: CASSQEGTVPGAQHF.

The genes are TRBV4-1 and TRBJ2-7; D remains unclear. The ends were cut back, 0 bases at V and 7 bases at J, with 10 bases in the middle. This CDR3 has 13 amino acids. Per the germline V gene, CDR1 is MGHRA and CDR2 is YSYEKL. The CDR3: CASSQDPNLEQYF. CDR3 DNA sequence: TGCGCCAGCAGCCAAGATCCCAACTTGGAGCAGTACTTC.

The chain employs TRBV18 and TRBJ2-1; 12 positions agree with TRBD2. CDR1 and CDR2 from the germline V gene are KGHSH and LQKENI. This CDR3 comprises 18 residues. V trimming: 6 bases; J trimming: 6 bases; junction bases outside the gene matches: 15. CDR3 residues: CASSETKTLAGGPNEQFF. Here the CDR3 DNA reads TGTGCCAGCTCCGAGACGAAAACACTAGCGGGGGGCCCCAATGAGCAGTTCTTC.